What follows are 9 T cell receptor beta chains derived from one specimen sequenced in a study of T cells and copy number aberrations in small-cell lung cancer. TCRdb's table, derived via immunoSEQ multiplex PCR, lists solely in-frame clones and lacks some. Of 2,000 to 2,500 clones in the sample, about 79% were seen once. Source material: normal tissue next to the tumor. The receptor set was obtained from an older woman with small cell lung cancer.

J is TRBJ2-5 and V is TRBV15, with 9 nucleotides matching TRBD2. Germline V CDR1 and CDR2: LNHNV, YYDKDF (reference sequence). The CDR3 sequence is 15 residues long. V was pared by 0 bases and J by 5 bases, with 4 bases of the junction left unmatched. CDR3 residues: CATSRDLAGGETQYF. Written as DNA, the CDR3 is TGTGCCACCAGCAGAGATCTGGCGGGAGGGGAGACCCAGTACTTC.

CDR3 sequence reads: CASSRGRPIGSPLHF. DNA for the CDR3: TGTGCCAGCTCACGCGGACGTCCTATTGGTTCACCCCTCCACTTT. This chain connects TRBV18 to TRBJ1-6; D unclear. The germline gives CDR1 KGHSH, CDR2 LQKENI. Trimming took 4 bases from V and 9 from J, leaving 16 bases between them. The CDR3 consists of 15 residues.

The chain joins TRBV19 to TRBJ1-1; a weak D match, TRBD1 (6 bases). Trimming left V 10 bases short and J 0 bases short, with 12 bases between. Germline lookup yields CDR1 LNHDA and CDR2 SQIVND (reference sequence). The CDR3 is 13 residues long. The DNA of the CDR3 is TGTGCCACCACGGACAGATTGAACACTGAAGCTTTCTTT. Translated: CATTDRLNTEAFF.

CDR3 loop: CATDGYTF. The CDR3 coding sequence is TGTGCCACCGATGGCTACACCTTC. J is TRBJ1-2 and V is TRBV2; D gene unclear. The CDR3 has 8 residues. CDR1 is SNHLY, CDR2 FYNNEI, per germline. V shed 10 bases and J shed 6 bases, with 3 bases lying between them.

The chain couples TRBV27 to TRBJ1-1; D is undetermined. The CDR3 is 13 residues long. The V gene lost 3 bases and the J gene lost 0 bases, with 5 bases spanning the gap. Germline V CDR1 and CDR2: MNHEY, SMNVEV (reference sequence). The CDR3 region is CASSLDLNTEAFF. CDR3 DNA sequence: TGTGCCAGCAGTTTGGACTTGAACACTGAAGCTTTCTTT.

The rearrangement links TRBV28 to TRBJ2-7; TRBD1 is a possible D gene (5 bases). CDR1 is MDHEN, CDR2 SYDVKM, per germline. The CDR3 is 13 amino acids. V was clipped by 7 bases and J by 3 bases, with 13 bases between them. CDR3 in amino acids: CASNAQGYYEQYF. The DNA for the CDR3 is TGTGCCAGCAATGCCCAGGGCTACTACGAGCAGTACTTC.

The chain joins TRBV6-6 to TRBJ1-4; TRBD1 might be the D (6 bases). The CDR3 totals 12 residues. V shed 4 bases and J shed 14 bases, with 14 bases lying between them. Germline CDR1 and CDR2: MNHNY and SVGAGI (reference sequence). In DNA form, the CDR3 reads TGTGCCAGCAGTTCAATCGAGGGGGACCTGTTTTTT. As protein: CASSSIEGDLFF.

This sequence joins TRBV20-1 and TRBJ2-5; D ambiguous. This CDR3 has 11 residues. Trimming took off 3 bases at V and 5 bases at J, with 7 bases between the two ends. The germline V gene has CDR1 DFQATT and CDR2 SNEGSKA (reference sequence). Here the CDR3 reads CSARTLETQYF. The DNA for the CDR3 is TGCAGTGCTAGGACCCTTGAGACCCAGTACTTC.

J is TRBJ2-3 and V is TRBV7-9; TRBD2 is a possible D gene (6 bases). The germline gives CDR1 SEHNR, CDR2 FQNEAQ (reference sequence). Trimming took 2 bases from V and 4 from J, leaving 7 bases between them. There are 13 residues in the CDR3. The CDR3 is CASSLWGADTQYF. CDR3 nucleotide sequence: TGTGCCAGCAGCTTATGGGGGGCAGATACGCAGTATTTT.